This TCR beta chain appears in the sequencing data of a study of regulatory T cells in long-lasting Graves disease. Overall study results and limits: Persistent disease exhibited a predilection for TRBV28, TRBJ1-2 and TRBJ2-5. Peripheral blood was the sole material, not thyroid tissue.

This clonotype has ten or more counts. Its antigen is not identified. To make TCR beta libraries, researchers used iRepertoire HTBI primers and Arm-PCR of CDR3 regions. MiXCR was run by TCRdb on the multiplex PCR reads, yielding one entry per CDR3 protein. The sample consists of around 400,000 distinct CDR3 sequences, around 15% of them appearing once. Trimming stripped 5 bases from V and 8 bases from J, with 12 bases between. This CDR3 has 13 amino acids. Regarding time point: newly diagnosed GD, antithyroid drugs for less than 3 months. PBMC RNA was the source of the TCR library. The TCR sequence derives from a female donor with Graves disease. Sequencing was performed on peripheral blood mononuclear cells (PBMCs), taken at new diagnosis, from a patient treated with antithyroid drugs. This chain joins TRBV12-3 or TRBV12-4 and TRBJ1-4; D is uncertain. In nucleotides, the CDR3 is TGTGCCAGCAGTCCCGCAACCGTAGAAAAACTGTTTTTT. Translation gives CASSPATVEKLFF.